The 5 T cell receptor beta chains given below trace back to one sample, sequenced in a study of Ad26.COV2.S vaccination and SARS-CoV-2 variants. The repertoire was sequenced with immunoSEQ multiplex PCR; TCRdb's copy has only in-frame clones and lacks some. The sample consists of over 200,000 clones, around nine tenths of them appearing once. Treatment denoted: 15 to 20 received Ad26.COV2.S at low or high dose, single or two shots; five or six received placebo; per-sample allocation not given. The investigators took samples on day 63 after the first vaccine or placebo injection. The input for sequencing was peripheral blood, taken in a trial of Ad26.COV2.S vaccine versus placebo. The receptors were sampled from a person aged 18-60 years who received the Ad26.COV2.S COVID-19 vaccine or a placebo.

The chain combines TRBV27 with TRBJ2-7, with D perhaps matching TRBD1 (7 bases). The V end was cut by 8 bases, the J end by 6 bases, with 14 bases between. The CDR3 contains 12 residues. The germline V gene encodes CDR1 MNHEY and CDR2 SMNVEV (reference sequence). The CDR3 loop is CASYNRGGEQYF. CDR3 nucleotide sequence: TGTGCCAGCTATAACAGGGGAGGCGAGCAGTACTTC.

V usage is TRBV15 and J usage is TRBJ2-1, with D perhaps TRBD1 or TRBD2 (5 bases each). This CDR3 spans 16 amino acids. Trimming took 1 base from V and 8 from J, leaving 18 bases between them. Germline V gene data show CDR1 as LNHNV and CDR2 as YYDKDF (reference sequence). CDR3 nucleotide sequence: TGTGCCACCAGCAGAGCTATACAGGTCCGAGGGGATGAGCAGTTCTTC. Its protein product is CATSRAIQVRGDEQFF.

The chain uses TRBV23-1 and TRBJ2-7, with D uncertain. TRBV23-1 is treated as an ORF (open reading frame) with a function not yet certain. The CDR3 has 12 amino acids. Trimming pared 0 bases from V and 5 bases from J, leaving 5 bases between. The CDR3 bases are TGCGCCAGCAGTCAATCGAAGAACGAGCAGTACTTC. Its protein product is CASSQSKNEQYF.

This clone occurred a few times. J is TRBJ1-6 and V is TRBV5-1; D is possibly TRBD1 (5 bases). The ends were cut back, 4 bases at V and 2 bases at J, with 10 bases in the middle. Looked up from germline, CDR1 is SGHRS and CDR2 is YFSETQ. The CDR3 loop spans 15 amino acids. The CDR3: CASSPTGAYNSPLHF. CDR3 DNA: TGCGCCAGCAGCCCTACGGGGGCCTATAATTCACCCCTCCACTTT.

This clone was counted a single time. V usage is TRBV6-2 or TRBV6-3 and J usage is TRBJ2-5; D remains ambiguous. Trimming took 2 bases from V and 5 from J, leaving 9 bases between them. Germline values: CDR1 MNHEY, CDR2 SVGEGT. The CDR3 is 13 amino acids. CDR3 protein: CASSYVGIETQYF. CDR3 nucleotides: TGTGCCAGCAGTTACGTAGGGATTGAGACCCAGTACTTC.